This T cell receptor beta chain was observed in a study of CD8 T cells in Susac syndrome. TEMRA cells were FACS-enriched, with CD8+ and CD4+ T cells isolated negatively. The trim removed 5 bases at V and 3 bases at J, leaving 11 bases unmatched. Looked up from germline, CDR1 is SGHVS and CDR2 is FNYEAQ. CDR3 size: 16 residues. The authors reverse transcribed roughly 0.5 to 1 ug RNA with random hexamers. TCRdb passed the immunoSEQ multiplex PCR reads through MiXCR, listing each CDR3 protein once. Of some 300,000 distinct CDR3 sequences listed, 89% were seen once; the top ten hold more than 0.15%. This rearrangement joins TRBV7-6 to TRBJ2-7, with TRBD2 matching over 9 bases. The sequencing sample was made of CD8+ T cells from PBMCs. This TCR was sampled from a human donor with multiple sclerosis. The CDR3 here is CASSETLAGSLYEQYF. CDR3 bases: TGTGCCAGCAGCGAAACCCTAGCGGGGTCCCTCTACGAGCAGTACTTC.